This T cell receptor beta chain was identified in a study of shared clonotypes between healthy human individuals. Assay execution proceeded at the deep level. Unsorted PBMC DNA was sequenced on ten immunoSEQ deep assay plates. In the source study's methods: Filtering differed for immunoSEQ, which gave only junction sequences without quality scores. Here immunoSEQ multiplex PCR was the method, and the copy in TCRdb shows in-frame clones only, minus some. Clone size and the V and J calls come from that table; the DNA yielded D and trimming. The sample has some 500,000 clones, over 60% seen once. Tens of millions of PBMCs went into genomic DNA for unsorted samples. This clone was counted between two and nine times. This TCR derives from a woman in her thirties or forties in good health. Some clones in this sample may be carry-over from other donors' samples. The specimen sequenced was PBMCs.

CDR3 in amino acids: CATSTGRVQETQYF. In DNA, the CDR3 is TGTGCCACCAGCACAGGACGGGTCCAAGAGACCCAGTACTTC. The rearrangement uses TRBV15 and TRBJ2-5; D gene uncertain. V lost 4 bases and J 1 base, leaving 10 bases between the germline ends. CDR1 and CDR2 from the germline V gene are LNHNV and YYDKDF (reference sequence). The CDR3 contains 14 residues.